The clone carrying this T cell receptor (beta chain) was seen a handful of times. The antigen is not known. RNA transcripts yielded amplified TCR beta CDR3 regions. An initial round of RT-PCR targeting the TCR CDR3 relied on the HTBI primer set. TCRdb passed the multiplex PCR reads through MiXCR, listing each CDR3 protein once. The sample holds 500,000 to 650,000 distinct CDR3 sequences, just under 20% seen once. This entry comes from a study of T cells in Graves' hyperthyroidism and ophthalmopathy. Germline V CDR1 and CDR2: MGHDK, SYGVNS. V dropped 3 bases and J dropped 9 bases, with 20 bases sitting between them. CDR3 length: 15 amino acids. Findings and caveats of the study: Blood samples included most of the expanded thyroid clonotypes exceeding 0.001.

This rearrangement joins TRBV25-1 to TRBJ2-5; weak D call: TRBD1 (6 bases). Material: blood. This receptor was taken from a man aged 40-49 years with Graves' ophthalmopathy. The CDR3 DNA reads TGTGCCAGCAGTGAGGGTGGGAGACAGGCCTTGGCCCAGTACTTC. Its protein is CASSEGGRQALAQYF.